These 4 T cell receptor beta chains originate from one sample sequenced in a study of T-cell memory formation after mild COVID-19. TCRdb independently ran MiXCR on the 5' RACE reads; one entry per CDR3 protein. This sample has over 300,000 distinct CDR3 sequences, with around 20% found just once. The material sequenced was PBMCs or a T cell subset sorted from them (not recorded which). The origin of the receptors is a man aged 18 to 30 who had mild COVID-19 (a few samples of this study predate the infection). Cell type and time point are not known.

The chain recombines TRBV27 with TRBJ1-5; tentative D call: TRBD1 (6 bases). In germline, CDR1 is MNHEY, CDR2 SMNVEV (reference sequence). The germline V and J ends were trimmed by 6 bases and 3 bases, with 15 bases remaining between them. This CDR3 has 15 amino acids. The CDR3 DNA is TGTGCCAGCAGAGGGGGGTACGGGAACAATCAGCCCCAGCATTTT. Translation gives CASRGGYGNNQPQHF.

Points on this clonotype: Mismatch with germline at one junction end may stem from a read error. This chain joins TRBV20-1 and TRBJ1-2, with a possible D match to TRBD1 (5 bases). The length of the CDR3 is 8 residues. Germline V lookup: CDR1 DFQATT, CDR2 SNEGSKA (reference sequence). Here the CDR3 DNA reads TGCAGTGCTAACCGGGACGCCTTC. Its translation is CSANRDAF.

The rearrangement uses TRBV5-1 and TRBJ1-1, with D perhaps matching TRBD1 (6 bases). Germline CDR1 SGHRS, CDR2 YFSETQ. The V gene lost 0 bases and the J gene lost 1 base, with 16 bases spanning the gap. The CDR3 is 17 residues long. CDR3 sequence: CASSLDRRQGRNTEAFF. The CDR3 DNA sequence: TGCGCCAGCAGCTTGGATCGGAGGCAGGGGAGGAACACTGAAGCTTTCTTT.

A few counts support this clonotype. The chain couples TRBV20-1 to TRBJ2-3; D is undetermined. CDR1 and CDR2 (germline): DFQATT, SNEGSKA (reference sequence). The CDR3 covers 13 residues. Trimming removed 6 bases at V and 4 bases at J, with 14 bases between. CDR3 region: CSAFVNVADTQYF. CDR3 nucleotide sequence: TGCAGTGCCTTTGTCAATGTGGCAGATACGCAGTATTTT.